The present T cell receptor beta chain was sequenced within a study of blood T cell repertoires in COVID-19. Study overall: Acute and convalescent COVID-19 specimens originated in the United States, Italy and Spain. T cells, B-cell-depleted T cells, or PBMCs provided the cDNA or gDNA that served as material.

The authors' processing: Reference gene primer amplification in the assay estimated nucleated cell counts. The table came from immunoSEQ multiplex PCR; TCRdb's copy has only in-frame clones and leaves some out. V, J and clone size were drawn from that table, and D and trimming were deduced from the DNA. The sample consists of 97,000 or so clones, approximately 90% of them appearing once. Trimming removed 6 bases at V and 6 bases at J, with 9 bases between. Looked up from germline, CDR1 is SNHLY and CDR2 is FYNNEI. The CDR3 runs 12 residues. Input material: peripheral blood. This receptor was identified in a man in his sixties with acute or convalescent COVID-19. The chain is built from TRBV2 and TRBJ2-1; D remains unclear. The CDR3 sequence: CASRGDSNEQFF. In DNA, the CDR3 is TGTGCCAGCAGGGGCGATTCCAATGAGCAGTTCTTC.